This T cell receptor (beta chain) was sequenced during a study of T cell changes during pregnancy in multiple sclerosis. Here immunoSEQ multiplex PCR was the method, and the copy in TCRdb shows in-frame clones only, minus some. The table has roughly 86,000 clones, approximately 92% seen once. CDR1 is ENHRY, CDR2 SYGVKD, per germline. The V and J ends lost 3 bases and 2 bases respectively, with 7 bases between them. The CDR3 runs to 13 residues. The source material was peripheral blood, sampled in the first trimester of pregnancy. The origin of this receptor is a female donor with multiple sclerosis, enrolled in a pregnancy study. The chain employs TRBV10-3 and TRBJ1-2; no clear D gene. CDR3 DNA sequence: TGTGCCATCAGTGAACCGGGGAACTATGGCTACACCTTC. Its translation is CAISEPGNYGYTF.